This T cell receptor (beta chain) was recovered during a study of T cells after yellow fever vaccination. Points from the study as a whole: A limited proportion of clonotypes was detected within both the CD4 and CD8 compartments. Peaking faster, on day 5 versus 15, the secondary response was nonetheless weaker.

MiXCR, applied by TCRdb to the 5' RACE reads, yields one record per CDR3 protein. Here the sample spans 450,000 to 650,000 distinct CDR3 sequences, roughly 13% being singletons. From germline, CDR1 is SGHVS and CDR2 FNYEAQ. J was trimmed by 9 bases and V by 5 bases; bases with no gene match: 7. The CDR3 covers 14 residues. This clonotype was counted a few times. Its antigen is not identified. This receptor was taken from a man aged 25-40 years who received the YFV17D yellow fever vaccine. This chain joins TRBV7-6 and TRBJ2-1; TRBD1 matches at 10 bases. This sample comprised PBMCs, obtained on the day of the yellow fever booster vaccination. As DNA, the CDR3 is TGTGCCAGCAGCAGGGACAGGGGAGGTGGTGAGCAGTTCTTC. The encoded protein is CASSRDRGGGEQFF.